Listed here is a single T cell receptor beta chain. No antigen is known for it. The entry originates in a study of CD4 T cells in relation to SARS-CoV-2 and coronaviruses. Turning to the study itself: ViraFEST: approximately ten-day antigen culture of PBMCs, then TCR beta CDR3 sequencing. Of the patients, about 8 were male, 4 female, two Hispanic. Patient ages ranged from about 20 to 80, median 38.

The CDR3 loop spans 16 amino acids. CDR1 SGHTA and CDR2 FQGNSA come from the germline V gene. Trimming removed 5 bases from V and 2 bases from J; junction bases left unmatched: 7. Libraries were prepared by immunoSEQ multiplex PCR; TCRdb keeps only in-frame clonotypes and omits some of them. The sample yields over 40,000 clones, roughly 84% seen once. Study observations and caveats: According to naive versus memory sequencing, detected responses are memory recall, not newly primed.

This sequence originates from an adult with COVID-19. The chain combines TRBV7-2 with TRBJ2-7; 12 nucleotides match TRBD2. Source material: naive CD4+ T cells from PBMCs, cultured in vitro. The sample's subset: naive CD4+ T cells isolated by negative enrichment. The CDR3 region is CASSPWGTSGPYEQYF. The CDR3 nucleotides are TGTGCCAGCAGCCCGTGGGGGACTAGCGGGCCCTACGAGCAGTACTTC.